This T cell receptor beta chain emerged from a study of blood T cell repertoires in COVID-19. The overall study: Specimens from acute and convalescent COVID-19 originated in the United States, Italy and Spain.

Participant age was about 18 to 95 years, and participants resided in 24 US areas. The study assigned cohorts using participant-reported clinical history. As handled by the study authors: Researchers report that nucleated cell counts were estimated from reference gene primer amplification. Generated by immunoSEQ multiplex PCR, the TCRdb table keeps only in-frame clones and is missing some. The V and J calls and clone size come from that table; D and trimming were worked out from the DNA. The sample shows around 220,000 clones, around 90% of them seen only once. Germline CDR1 is MDHEN and CDR2 is SYDVKM. The CDR3 is 14 amino acids. The ends lost 8 bases at V and 2 bases at J; junction bases unmatched: 7.

Material for sequencing was PBMCs or T cells enriched from blood (not recorded which). The chain carries TRBV28 and TRBJ1-2; the match to TRBD1 covers 8 bases. This TCR was sampled from a woman in her thirties with acute COVID-19. Here the CDR3 reads CASGQGQQNYGYTF. The CDR3 nucleotides read TGTGCCAGCGGACAGGGACAGCAAAACTATGGCTACACCTTC.